This T cell receptor beta chain was recovered during a study of identifying expanded T cells in peripheral blood. The CDR3 spans 17 residues. The germline V and J ends were trimmed by 1 base and 4 bases, with 17 bases remaining between them. CDR1 and CDR2 (germline): SGHKS, YYEKEE (reference sequence). Using immunoSEQ multiplex PCR, the repertoire was profiled, and TCRdb retains in-frame clones only, with some absent. The sample yields about 83,000 clones, over 75% seen once. The sample was blood. The genes are TRBV5-5 and TRBJ2-2; TRBD1 might be the D (6 bases). The TCR originated in a person aged 18 to 75 in good health. The CDR3 DNA is TGTGCCAGCAGCTTGAGGACAGAACTCTTCCTCACCGGGGAGCTGTTTTTT. Residues: CASSLRTELFLTGELFF.